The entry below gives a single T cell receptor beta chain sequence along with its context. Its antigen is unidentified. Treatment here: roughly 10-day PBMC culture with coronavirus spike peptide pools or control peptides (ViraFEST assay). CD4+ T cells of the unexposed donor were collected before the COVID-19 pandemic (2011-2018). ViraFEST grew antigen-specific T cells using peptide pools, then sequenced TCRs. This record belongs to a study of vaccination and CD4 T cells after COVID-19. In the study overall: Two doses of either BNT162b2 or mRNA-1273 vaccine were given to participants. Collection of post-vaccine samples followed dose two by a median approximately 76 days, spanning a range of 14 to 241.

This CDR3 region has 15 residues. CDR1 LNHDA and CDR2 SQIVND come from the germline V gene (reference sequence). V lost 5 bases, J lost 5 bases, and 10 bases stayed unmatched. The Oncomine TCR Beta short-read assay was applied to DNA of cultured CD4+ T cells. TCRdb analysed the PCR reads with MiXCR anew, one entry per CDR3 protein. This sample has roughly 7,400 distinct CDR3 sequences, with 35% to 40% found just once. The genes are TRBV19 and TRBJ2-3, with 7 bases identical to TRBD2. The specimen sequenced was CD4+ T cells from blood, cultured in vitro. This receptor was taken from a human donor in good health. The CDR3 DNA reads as TGTGCCAGTAGTTGGTCTAGCGGACACCAAGATACGCAGTATTTT. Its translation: CASSWSSGHQDTQYF. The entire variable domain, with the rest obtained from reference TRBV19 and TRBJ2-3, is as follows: DGGITQSPKYLFRKEGQNVTLSCEQNLNHDAMYWYRQDPGQGLRLIYYSQIVNDFQKGDIAEGYSVSREKKESFPLTVTSAQKNPTAFYLCASSWSSGHQDTQYFGPGTRLTVL.